This TCR beta chain was found in a study of blood T cell repertoires in COVID-19. Study-wide background: The United States, Italy and Spain were the sources of the acute and convalescent COVID-19 samples. Nucleic acid was either cDNA or gDNA, and it came from T cells, B-cell-depleted T cells, or PBMCs.

Study processing details: It was from reference gene primer amplification that nucleated cell counts were estimated. Repertoires were generated with immunoSEQ multiplex PCR, while TCRdb's copy carries only in-frame clones and drops some. The D gene and trimming were derived from the DNA, and the V and J assignments and clone size from that table. This table holds around 190,000 clones, roughly 88% found once. The V and J ends lost 7 bases and 2 bases respectively, with 16 bases between them. Germline assignment: CDR1 KGHDR and CDR2 SFDVKD. The CDR3 contains 15 residues. The sample comprised peripheral blood. The V call is TRBV24-1, the J call TRBJ2-5, with D perhaps TRBD1 (6 bases). The receptor's source is a man in his fifties with COVID-19, enrolled during active disease. CDR3 sequence: CATRTQGEAQETQYF. CDR3 sequence (DNA): TGTGCCACCAGAACACAGGGTGAAGCTCAAGAGACCCAGTACTTC.